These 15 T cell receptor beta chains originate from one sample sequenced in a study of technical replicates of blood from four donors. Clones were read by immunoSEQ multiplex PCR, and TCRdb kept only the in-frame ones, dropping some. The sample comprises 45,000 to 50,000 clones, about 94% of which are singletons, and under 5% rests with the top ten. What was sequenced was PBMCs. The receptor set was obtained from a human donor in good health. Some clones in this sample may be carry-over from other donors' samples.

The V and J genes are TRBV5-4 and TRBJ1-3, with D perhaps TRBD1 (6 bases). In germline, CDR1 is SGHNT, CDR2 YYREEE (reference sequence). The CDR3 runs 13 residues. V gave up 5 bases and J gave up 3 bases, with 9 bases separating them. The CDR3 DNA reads TGTGCCAGCAGTCAGGGGATTGGAAACACCATATATTTT. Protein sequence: CASSQGIGNTIYF.

The CDR3 is CASSPRAGSPSGTTDTQYF. The CDR3 DNA is TGTGCCAGCAGCCCACGCGCGGGGAGCCCTAGCGGGACCACAGATACGCAGTATTTT. V gene TRBV11-2 combines with J gene TRBJ2-3; the match to TRBD2 covers 9 bases. Trimming at V came to 5 bases and at J to 2 bases, leaving 17 bases not matched to a gene. Germline loops: CDR1 SGHAT, CDR2 FQNNGV. The CDR3 extends over 19 amino acids.

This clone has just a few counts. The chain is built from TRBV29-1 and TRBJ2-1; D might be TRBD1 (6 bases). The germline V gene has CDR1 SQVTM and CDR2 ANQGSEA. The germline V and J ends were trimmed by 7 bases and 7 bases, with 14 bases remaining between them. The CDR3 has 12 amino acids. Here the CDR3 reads CSAGGGWNEQFF. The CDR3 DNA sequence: TGCAGCGCTGGGGGCGGTTGGAATGAGCAGTTCTTC.

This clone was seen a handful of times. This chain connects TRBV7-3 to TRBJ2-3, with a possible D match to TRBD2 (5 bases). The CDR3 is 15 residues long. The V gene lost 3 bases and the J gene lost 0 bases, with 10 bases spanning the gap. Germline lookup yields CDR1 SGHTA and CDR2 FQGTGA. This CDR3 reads CASSFGGSSTDTQYF. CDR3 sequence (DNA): TGTGCCAGCAGCTTTGGCGGGTCTAGCACAGATACGCAGTATTTT.

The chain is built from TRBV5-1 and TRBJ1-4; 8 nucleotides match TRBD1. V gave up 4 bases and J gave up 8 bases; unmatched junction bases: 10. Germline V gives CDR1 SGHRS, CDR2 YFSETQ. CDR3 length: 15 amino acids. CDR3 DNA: TGCGCCAGCAGCCCGCAAACAGGGGGAGGGGAAAAACTGTTTTTT. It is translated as CASSPQTGGGEKLFF.

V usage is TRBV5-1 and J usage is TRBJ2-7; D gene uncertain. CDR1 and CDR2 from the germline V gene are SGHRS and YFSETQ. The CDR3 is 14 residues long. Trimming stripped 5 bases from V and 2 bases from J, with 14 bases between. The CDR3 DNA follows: TGCGCCAGCAGTTTAGCCACCGTACCCTACGAGCAGTACTTC. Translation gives CASSLATVPYEQYF.

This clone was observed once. CDR3 sequence (DNA): TGCGCCAGCAGCCAATTGGGACAGGGGAACTATGGCTACACCTTC. Amino acids: CASSQLGQGNYGYTF. The rearrangement links TRBV4-3 to TRBJ1-2, with TRBD1 matching over 10 bases. In germline, CDR1 is LGHNA, CDR2 YSLEER. With V trimmed by 2 bases and J by 2 bases, 2 bases remained unmatched. The CDR3 contains 15 residues.

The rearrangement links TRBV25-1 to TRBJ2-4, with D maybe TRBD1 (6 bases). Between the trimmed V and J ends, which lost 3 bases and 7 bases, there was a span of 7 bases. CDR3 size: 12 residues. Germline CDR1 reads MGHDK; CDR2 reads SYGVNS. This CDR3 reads CASSEQGNIQYF. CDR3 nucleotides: TGTGCCAGCAGTGAGCAGGGGAACATTCAGTACTTC.

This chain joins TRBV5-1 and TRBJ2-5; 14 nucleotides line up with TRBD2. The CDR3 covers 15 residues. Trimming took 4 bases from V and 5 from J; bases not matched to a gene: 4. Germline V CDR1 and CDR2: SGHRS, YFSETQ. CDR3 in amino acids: CASSRTSGRSETQYF. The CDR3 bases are TGCGCCAGCAGCCGGACTAGCGGGAGGTCGGAGACCCAGTACTTC.

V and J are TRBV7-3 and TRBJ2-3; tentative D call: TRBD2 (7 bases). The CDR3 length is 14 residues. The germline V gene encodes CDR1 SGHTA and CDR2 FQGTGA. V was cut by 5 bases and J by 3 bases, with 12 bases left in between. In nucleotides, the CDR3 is TGTGCCAGCAGCGGGGGGGCCTGGACAGATACGCAGTATTTT. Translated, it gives CASSGGAWTDTQYF.

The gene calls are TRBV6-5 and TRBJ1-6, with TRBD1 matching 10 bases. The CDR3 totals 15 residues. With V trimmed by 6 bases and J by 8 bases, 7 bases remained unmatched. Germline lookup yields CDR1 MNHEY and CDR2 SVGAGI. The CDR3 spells CASRNAGTGDSPLHF. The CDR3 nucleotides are TGTGCCAGCAGGAACGCGGGGACAGGGGATTCACCCCTCCACTTT.

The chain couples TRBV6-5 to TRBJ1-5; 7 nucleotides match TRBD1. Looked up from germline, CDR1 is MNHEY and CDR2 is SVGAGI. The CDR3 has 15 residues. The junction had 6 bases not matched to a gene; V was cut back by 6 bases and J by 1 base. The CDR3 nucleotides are TGTGCCAGCAGCATATCGACAGGGAGCAATCAGCCCCAGCATTTT. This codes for CASSISTGSNQPQHF.

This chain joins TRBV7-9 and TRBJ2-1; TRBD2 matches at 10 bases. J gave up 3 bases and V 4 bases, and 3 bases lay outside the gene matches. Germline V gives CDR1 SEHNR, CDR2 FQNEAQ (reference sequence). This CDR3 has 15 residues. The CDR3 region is CASSSVAGGYNEQFF. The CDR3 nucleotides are TGTGCCAGCAGCTCAGTAGCGGGAGGCTACAATGAGCAGTTCTTC.

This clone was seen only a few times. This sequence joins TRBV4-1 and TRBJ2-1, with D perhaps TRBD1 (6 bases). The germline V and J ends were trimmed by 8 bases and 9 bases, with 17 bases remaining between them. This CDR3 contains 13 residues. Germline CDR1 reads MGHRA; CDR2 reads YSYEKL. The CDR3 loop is CASGGIPRGEQFF. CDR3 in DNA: TGCGCCAGCGGGGGCATACCTAGGGGTGAGCAGTTCTTC.

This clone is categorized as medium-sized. In DNA, the CDR3 is TGTGCCAGCAGTGGGGTTGAGGCAGGGGGCACTGAAGCTTTCTTT. It translates to CASSGVEAGGTEAFF. The chain uses TRBV6-4 and TRBJ1-1; 7 positions match TRBD1. The J segment lost 4 bases and the V segment lost 4 bases, leaving 9 bases of the junction unmatched. The germline V gene has CDR1 MRHNA and CDR2 SNTAGT. This CDR3 region has 15 residues.